These 26 T cell receptor beta chains share one sample of origin, sequenced in a study of post-analysis software for immune sequencing data. Study-level results: Roughly five TRBV segments were more frequent in patients than controls; TRBV5-6, TRBV5-1 and TRBV20-1 belonged to this group.

Each TCR beta cDNA library carried unique molecular identifiers. One entry per CDR3 protein, called by TCRdb with MiXCR from the PCR reads. The data contain 170,000 or so distinct CDR3 sequences, around 30% of them singletons. These receptors have no known antigen. What was sequenced was blood. The receptor source for this set is a girl between 5 and 17 years old with multiple sclerosis.

To note about this clonotype: One end of the junction does not line up with germline, which may come from a read error. CDR3 sequence reads: CASSDRGARGCTF. CDR3 coding DNA: TGTGCCAGCAGTGACAGGGGCGCGAGGGGCTGCACCTTC. This sequence joins TRBV6-1 and TRBJ1-2; perhaps TRBD1 as D (6 bases). Germline CDR1 is MNHNS and CDR2 is SASEGT. This CDR3 contains 13 residues.

To note about this clonotype: A much larger clone is a single base away; this may be a read error. V usage is TRBV6-6 and J usage is TRBJ1-2; tentative D call: TRBD1 (5 bases). CDR3 length: 15 amino acids. CDR1 and CDR2 from the germline V gene are MNHNY and SVGAGI (reference sequence). Trimming pared 6 bases from V and 4 bases from J, leaving 18 bases between. The CDR3 is CASSRGIDSTYGYTF. CDR3 nucleotides: TGTGCCAGCAGCCGCGGAATAGACAGTACCTATGGCTACACCTTC.

The chain couples TRBV7-9 to TRBJ2-4; no reliable D call. This CDR3 contains 12 residues. V dropped 4 bases and J dropped 6 bases, with 7 bases sitting between them. CDR1 is SEHNR and CDR2 is FQNEAQ in the germline V gene (reference sequence). CDR3 amino acids: CASSSQRNIQYF. The CDR3, as DNA: TGTGCCAGCAGCTCACAGAGAAACATTCAGTACTTC.

V gene TRBV30 combines with J gene TRBJ2-1; D remains unclear. Germline CDR1 is GTSNPN and CDR2 is SVGIG (reference sequence). V gave up 0 bases and J gave up 7 bases, with 4 bases separating them. This CDR3 contains 11 residues. CDR3 amino acids: CAWSVLNEQFF. CDR3 DNA: TGTGCCTGGAGTGTACTTAATGAGCAGTTCTTC. Full variable domain (rest looked up from reference TRBV30 and TRBJ2-1): SQTIHQWPATLVQPVGSPLSLECTVEGTSNPNLYWYRQAAGRGLQLLFYSVGIGQISSEVPQNLSASRPQDRQFILSSKKLLLSDSGFYLCAWSVLNEQFFGPGTRLTVL.

Worth noting for this clonotype: A clone one base away is much larger, so this may be a read error. The CDR3 bases are TGCGCCAGCAGCCGAGTGGGAGCTGTAACCAAAAACATTCAGTACTTC. Translated: CASSRVGAVTKNIQYF. This rearrangement joins TRBV4-1 to TRBJ2-4, with D possibly matching TRBD2 (5 bases). Germline V gene sequence: CDR1 MGHRA, CDR2 YSYEKL. V was cut by 4 bases and J by 2 bases, with 15 bases left in between. There are 16 residues in the CDR3.

The chain carries TRBV28 and TRBJ2-1; no reliable D call. With 7 bases removed from V and 4 bases from J, the gap between germline ends came to 17 bases. This CDR3 is built from 15 residues. CDR1 and CDR2 (germline): MDHEN, SYDVKM. CDR3 nucleotide sequence: TGTGCCAGCACCACCCTCGCAGGCCAGTACAATGAGCAGTTCTTC. Encoded protein: CASTTLAGQYNEQFF.

Ten or more counts support this clonotype. The J gene is TRBJ2-7, the V gene TRBV24-1; D possibly corresponds to TRBD2 (5 bases). V lost 4 bases, J lost 2 bases, and 5 bases lay in between. The CDR3 extends over 12 amino acids. Germline assignment: CDR1 KGHDR and CDR2 SFDVKD. CDR3 coding DNA: TGTGCCACCAGTGAGGGAGCCTACGAGCAGTACTTC. It encodes CATSEGAYEQYF.

The gene calls are TRBV11-2 and TRBJ2-5; 11 bases are shared with TRBD2. Germline-derived CDR1 and CDR2 are SGHAT and FQNNGV. This CDR3 is built from 13 residues. V was clipped by 6 bases and J by 3 bases; unmatched bases: 0. The CDR3 loop is CASRLAGEETQYF. CDR3 nucleotides: TGTGCCAGCAGACTAGCGGGAGAAGAGACCCAGTACTTC.

The table lists this clonotype with many counts. The chain recombines TRBV28 with TRBJ2-5, with 14 bases fitting TRBD2. V gave up 6 bases and J gave up 5 bases; unmatched junction bases: 5. Germline CDR1 MDHEN, CDR2 SYDVKM. CDR3 length: 15 amino acids. The CDR3 DNA reads as TGTGCCAGCAGCTCGGGACTAGCGGGAGAGGAGACCCAGTACTTC. It specifies CASSSGLAGEETQYF.

This sequence joins TRBV6-2 or TRBV6-3 and TRBJ2-7; D is possibly TRBD2 (5 bases). CDR3 size: 18 residues. Germline values: CDR1 MNHEY, CDR2 SVGEGT. V dropped 0 bases and J dropped 0 bases, with 18 bases sitting between them. The CDR3 loop is CASSYSPPRGRPSYEQYF. The CDR3 coding sequence is TGTGCCAGCAGTTACTCCCCACCTCGAGGGCGTCCCTCCTACGAGCAGTACTTC.

With respect to this clonotype: A much larger clone lies a single base off, so this may be a read error. This chain uses TRBV7-2 with TRBJ2-5; perhaps TRBD2 as D (5 bases). The length of the CDR3 is 13 residues. Trimming shortened V by 6 bases and J by 9 bases, and 17 bases separated the two germline ends. Germline CDR1 is SGHTA and CDR2 is FQGNSA. DNA for the CDR3: TGTGCCAGCAGGAGGGCCATCGTGGGGTCCCAGTACTTC. Encoded protein: CASRRAIVGSQYF.

This clonotype was observed at least ten times. This chain joins TRBV7-3 and TRBJ2-1, with 9 bases fitting TRBD2. Per the germline V gene, CDR1 is SGHTA and CDR2 is FQGTGA. V was clipped by 5 bases and J by 6 bases; unmatched bases: 14. This CDR3 comprises 17 residues. In DNA form, the CDR3 reads TGTGCCAGCAGCGCAAAGGGCGGGAGGGGTTCTGGCAATGAGCAGTTCTTC. Amino acids: CASSAKGGRGSGNEQFF.

Concerning this clonotype: A much bigger clone sits one base away, suggesting this may be a read error. CDR3 nucleotide sequence: TGCAGCGTTTGGGTCGAGAACACTGAAGCTTTCTTT. Amino acid sequence: CSVWVENTEAFF. The V and J genes are TRBV29-1 and TRBJ1-1, with D unclear. The CDR3 covers 12 residues. Trimming took off 5 bases at V and 1 base at J, with 8 bases between the two ends. Looked up from germline, CDR1 is SQVTM and CDR2 is ANQGSEA.

This clonotype came up a few times. The rearrangement uses TRBV7-4 and TRBJ1-1; 8 bases fit TRBD1. With 5 bases clipped from V and 7 bases from J, the junction kept 15 bases outside the gene matches. The CDR3 loop spans 16 amino acids. Germline CDR1 and CDR2: SGHVT and SQSDAQ. As DNA, the CDR3 is TGTGCCAGCAGCCCCTGGACAGGGATAAATGCGAGTGAAGCTTTCTTT. Translated: CASSPWTGINASEAFF.

V and J are TRBV15 and TRBJ2-7, with a tentative D call TRBD2 (6 bases). This CDR3 spans 15 amino acids. From germline, CDR1 is LNHNV and CDR2 YYDKDF (reference sequence). V lost 6 bases and J 4 bases, leaving 19 bases between the germline ends. CDR3: CATRSEEGVSYEQYF. In DNA, the CDR3 is TGTGCCACCAGGTCGGAGGAGGGAGTTTCGTACGAGCAGTACTTC.

The CDR3 sequence: CASSPPSSPNEQFF. The CDR3 bases are TGTGCCAGCTCACCACCTTCTAGCCCCAATGAGCAGTTCTTC. This chain joins TRBV18 and TRBJ2-1, with D possibly being TRBD2 (5 bases). The CDR3 runs 14 residues. The germline gives CDR1 KGHSH, CDR2 LQKENI. Trimming cost V 0 bases and J 6 bases, with 9 bases left between them.

The V call is TRBV6-1, the J call TRBJ1-5, with D unresolved. Trimming shortened V by 2 bases and J by 5 bases, and 10 bases separated the two germline ends. Germline loops: CDR1 MNHNS, CDR2 SASEGT. This CDR3 region has 14 residues. In nucleotides, the CDR3 is TGTGCCAGCAGTGAACTTAGGGCCGATCAGCCCCAGCATTTT. Its protein is CASSELRADQPQHF.

The chain has TRBV21-1 and TRBJ2-1; the table's TRBD2 call for D was not verified on the DNA. TRBV21-1 is a recognized pseudogene. The CDR3 loop spans 12 amino acids. The CDR3 coding sequence is TGCTTATGGAGTGGAGGGGCAGAGACCCAGTTCTTC. Residues: CLWSGGAETQFF.

The chain combines TRBV7-9 with TRBJ2-7; TRBD1 matches 8 bases. There are 13 residues in the CDR3. The germline V gene encodes CDR1 SEHNR and CDR2 FQNEAQ (reference sequence). Trimming cost V 8 bases and J 3 bases; bases outside gene matches: 6. This CDR3 reads CASGLDRDYEQYF. CDR3 sequence (DNA): TGTGCCAGCGGCCTGGACAGGGACTACGAGCAGTACTTC. Drawing the rest from reference TRBV7-9 and TRBJ2-7, the complete variable domain is DTGVSQNPRHKITKRGQNVTFRCDPISEHNRLYWYRQTLGQGPEFLTYFQNEAQLEKSRLLSDRFSAERPKGSFSTLEIQRTEQGDSAMYLCASGLDRDYEQYFGPGTRLTVT.

CDR3 in amino acids: CASSELPSGATYEQYF. The CDR3 DNA is TGTGCCAGCAGTGAGTTACCTAGCGGGGCAACCTACGAGCAGTACTTC. The chain combines TRBV6-1 with TRBJ2-7; the match to TRBD2 covers 9 bases. The V gene end was trimmed by 3 bases and the J gene end by 2 bases; junction bases not matched to a gene: 8. The CDR3 runs to 16 residues. The germline V gene encodes CDR1 MNHNS and CDR2 SASEGT.

The chain uses TRBV29-1 and TRBJ1-1; D gene ambiguous. CDR1 is SQVTM, CDR2 ANQGSEA, per germline. This CDR3 has 14 amino acids. V gave up 2 bases and J gave up 1 base, with 11 bases separating them. The CDR3 reads CSVERASRNTEAFF. DNA of the CDR3: TGCAGCGTTGAAAGGGCTTCTCGGAACACTGAAGCTTTCTTT.

Comment on this clonotype: This may be a read error, as it is one base from a much larger clone. The gene calls are TRBV28 and TRBJ2-5, with D perhaps given as TRBD1 or TRBD2 (5 bases each). The J call is in doubt because the DNA end fits TRBJ2-1 better. Germline V gene sequence: CDR1 MDHEN, CDR2 SYDVKM. The CDR3 spans 14 residues. The CDR3: CASSSFGTQETQFF. The CDR3, as DNA: TGTGCCAGCAGTTCCTTTGGGACGCAAGAGACCCAGTTCTTC.

This clonotype showed up just a few times. V is TRBV27 and J is TRBJ2-4, with D possibly being TRBD1 or TRBD2 (7 bases each). The J call may be wrong; the DNA end is better matched by TRBJ2-7. CDR3 size: 14 residues. Germline-derived CDR1 and CDR2 are MNHEY and SMNVEV (reference sequence). The CDR3 loop is CASSLETGRGEQYF. In DNA form, the CDR3 reads TGTGCCAGCAGTCTCGAGACAGGGAGGGGCGAGCAGTACTTC.

This clonotype showed up just a few times. The genes are TRBV3-1 and TRBJ2-1, with D possibly matching TRBD1 (6 bases). The CDR3 is 15 amino acids. Germline V CDR1 and CDR2: LGHDT, YNNKEL (reference sequence). Trimming shortened V by 7 bases and J by 3 bases, and 16 bases separated the two germline ends. CDR3 sequence (DNA): TGTGCCAGCACCAATACACAGGGCCGCTACAATGAGCAGTTCTTC. It translates to CASTNTQGRYNEQFF.

A remark on this clonotype: A much larger clone sits a single nucleotide away, making a read error possible. The V gene is TRBV12-3 or TRBV12-4, the J gene TRBJ2-7, with TRBD1 as a possible D gene (6 bases). CDR3 length equals 13 residues. The ends were cut back, 6 bases at V and 6 bases at J, with 15 bases in the middle. The CDR3 coding sequence is TGTGCCAGCAGCCTAGCAGGGGAAGGCGAGCAGTACTTC. Encoded protein: CASSLAGEGEQYF.

This clonotype has a count of ten or more. J is TRBJ1-5 and V is TRBV29-1; 7 nucleotides agree with TRBD1. The CDR3 consists of 13 residues. Germline V CDR1 and CDR2: SQVTM, ANQGSEA. Trimming at V came to 6 bases and at J to 3 bases, leaving 5 bases not matched to a gene. The CDR3 loop reads CSVLTGINQPQHF. CDR3 sequence (DNA): TGCAGCGTACTGACAGGGATCAATCAGCCCCAGCATTTT.